This T cell receptor (beta chain) was obtained from a study of cytomegalovirus exposure and HLA in healthy donors. This CDR3 spans 16 amino acids. With 1 base removed from V and 8 bases from J, the gap between germline ends came to 18 bases. Germline V gene sequence: CDR1 MGHRA, CDR2 YSYEKL. Primers included in the PCR were 60 Vbeta and 13 Jbeta primers. Data came from immunoSEQ multiplex PCR; TCRdb stores just in-frame clones and leaves some out. Altogether around 160,000 clones are present, approximately 71% being singletons, with the ten largest covering over 4.5%. This clone showed up just once. No antigen is known for it. General study findings and limits: The authors listed 150 to 200 TCR beta chains as cytomegalovirus-associated. Among immune exposure information, only CMV serostatus was available. Among TCR beta chains of equal frequency, HLA-associated ones were more clonally expanded in a later analysis.

The specimen was PBMCs. V is TRBV4-1 and J is TRBJ1-3; a possible D gene is TRBD1 (6 bases). The source is a male donor in good health and CMV-seronegative. The CDR3 DNA reads as TGCGCCAGCAGCCAAGCTTGGACAGACGACGATGACACCATATATTTT. As protein: CASSQAWTDDDDTIYF.